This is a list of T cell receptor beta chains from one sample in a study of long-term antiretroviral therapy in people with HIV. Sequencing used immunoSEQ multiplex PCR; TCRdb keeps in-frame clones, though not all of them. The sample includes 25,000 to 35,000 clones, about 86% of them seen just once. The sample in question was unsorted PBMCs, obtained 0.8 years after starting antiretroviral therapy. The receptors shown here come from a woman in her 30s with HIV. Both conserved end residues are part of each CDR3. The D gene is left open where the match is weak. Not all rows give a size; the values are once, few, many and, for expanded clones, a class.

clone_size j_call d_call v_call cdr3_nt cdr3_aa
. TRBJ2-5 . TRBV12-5 TGTGCTAGTGGTTTGGTATTCGGAACCCAGTACTTC CASGLVFGTQYF
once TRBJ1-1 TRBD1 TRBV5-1 TGCGCCAGCAGCTCGGGGGAGGACAGGGAAGCTTTCTTT CASSSGEDREAFF
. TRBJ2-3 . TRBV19 TGTGCCAGTAGTCCTAACAGGGATTTAGATACGCAGTATTTT CASSPNRDLDTQYF
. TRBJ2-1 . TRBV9 TGTGCCAGCAGCGGGATAGTCCCCTACAATGAGCAGTTCTTC CASSGIVPYNEQFF
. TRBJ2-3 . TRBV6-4 TGTGCCAGCAGTGAGGGGGCTCAGAGCACAGATACGCAGTATTTT CASSEGAQSTDTQYF
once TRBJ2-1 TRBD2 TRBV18 TGTGCCAGCTCACCATCTGAGCGGGCTTACGCGGGGGGGCCAGGGGAGCAGTTCTTC CASSPSERAYAGGPGEQFF
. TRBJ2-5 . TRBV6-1 TGTGCCAGCAGTGTTATTTGGGGAAAGGAGACCCAGTACTTC CASSVIWGKETQYF
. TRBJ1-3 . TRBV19 TGTGCCAGTAGTCCGCAGGGGCGAACCTCTGGAAACACCATATATTTT CASSPQGRTSGNTIYF
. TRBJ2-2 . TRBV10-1 TGCGCCAGCAGCCCCTGGTGGCCCTCGAACACCGGGGAGCTGTTTTTT CASSPWWPSNTGELFF
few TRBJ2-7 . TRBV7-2 TGTGCCAGCAGCTTAGCGGGGGGCAGCGCCTACGAGCAGTACTTC CASSLAGGSAYEQYF
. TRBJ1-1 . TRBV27 TGTGCCAGCAGTTTCGGAGGGGAAGCTTTCTTT CASSFGGEAFF
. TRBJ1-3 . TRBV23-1 TGCGCCAGCAGTCGACGAGGGCCGGGGAGCTCTGGAAACACCATATATTTT CASSRRGPGSSGNTIYF
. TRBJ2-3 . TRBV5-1 TGCGCCAGCAGCTTCCTTTCGGGACACAGCACAGATACGCAGTATTTT CASSFLSGHSTDTQYF
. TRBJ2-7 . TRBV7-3 TGTGCCAGCAGCCCCAGCCTAGTAGCCGAGCAGTACTTC CASSPSLVAEQYF
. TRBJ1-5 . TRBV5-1 TGCGCCAGCAGCCCGGGGGGCAATCAGCCCCAGCATTTT CASSPGGNQPQHF
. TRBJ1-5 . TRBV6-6 TGTGCCAGCAGTACCTACAGGGGCAATCAGCCCCAGCATTTT CASSTYRGNQPQHF
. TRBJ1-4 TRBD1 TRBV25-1 TGTGCCAGCAGTGAAGACAGGGATGTTCTTGAAAAACTGTTTTTT CASSEDRDVLEKLFF
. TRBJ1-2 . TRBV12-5 TGTGCTAGTGGTGCACCAGGGACGGGGTATGGCTACACCTTC CASGAPGTGYGYTF
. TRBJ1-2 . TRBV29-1 TGCAGCGTTGAACGATCACATGGAACTAACTATGGCTACACCTTC CSVERSHGTNYGYTF
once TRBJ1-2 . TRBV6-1 TGTGCCACCCCACAGTGGCCCTCCCTCTATGGCTACACCTTC CATPQWPSLYGYTF
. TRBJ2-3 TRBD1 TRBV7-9 TGTGCCAGCCCCGCTAGGACAGGGACAGATACGCAGTATTTT CASPARTGTDTQYF
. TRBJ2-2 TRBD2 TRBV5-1 TGCGCCAGCAGCTTGGCGGGCAGCGGGGGCCCCGGGGAGCTGTTTTTT CASSLAGSGGPGELFF